This TCR beta chain was sequenced for a study of blood T cell repertoires in COVID-19. The J segment lost 0 bases and the V segment lost 4 bases, leaving 6 bases of the junction unmatched. The CDR3 is 15 residues long. Looked up from germline, CDR1 is SGHTA and CDR2 is FQGNSA. TCRdb keeps only in-frame clones here, not all; method: immunoSEQ multiplex PCR. The profile covers 250,000 or so clones, with about 88% appearing a single time and approximately 6.8% taken by the ten largest. The specimen sequenced was peripheral blood. The TCR comes from a woman in her seventies with active or convalescent COVID-19. The rearrangement links TRBV7-2 to TRBJ2-7; 7 bases align to TRBD1. The CDR3 reads CASSSWTGLSYEQYF. CDR3 sequence (DNA): TGTGCCAGCAGCTCTTGGACAGGCCTCTCCTACGAGCAGTACTTC.